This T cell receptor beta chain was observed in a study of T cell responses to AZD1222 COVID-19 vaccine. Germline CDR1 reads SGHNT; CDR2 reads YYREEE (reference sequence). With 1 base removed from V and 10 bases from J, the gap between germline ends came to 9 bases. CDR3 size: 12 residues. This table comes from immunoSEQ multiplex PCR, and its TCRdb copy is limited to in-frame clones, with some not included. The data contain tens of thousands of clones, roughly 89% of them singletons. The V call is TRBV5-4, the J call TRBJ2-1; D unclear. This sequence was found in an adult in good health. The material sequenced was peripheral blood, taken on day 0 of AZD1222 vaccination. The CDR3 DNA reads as TGTGCCAGCAGCTTGAGTGGTGGGGAGCAGTTCTTC. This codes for CASSLSGGEQFF.